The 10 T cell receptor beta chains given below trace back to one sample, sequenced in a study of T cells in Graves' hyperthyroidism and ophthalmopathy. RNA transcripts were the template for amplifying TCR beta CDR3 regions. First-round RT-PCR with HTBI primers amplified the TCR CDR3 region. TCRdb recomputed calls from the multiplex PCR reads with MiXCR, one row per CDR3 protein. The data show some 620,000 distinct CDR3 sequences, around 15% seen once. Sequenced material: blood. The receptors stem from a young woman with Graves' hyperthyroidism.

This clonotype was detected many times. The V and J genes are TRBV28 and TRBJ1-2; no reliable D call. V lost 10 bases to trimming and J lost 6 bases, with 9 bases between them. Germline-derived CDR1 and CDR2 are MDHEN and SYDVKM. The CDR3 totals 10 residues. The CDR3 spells CATALDGYTF. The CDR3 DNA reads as TGTGCCACCGCACTTGATGGCTACACCTTC.

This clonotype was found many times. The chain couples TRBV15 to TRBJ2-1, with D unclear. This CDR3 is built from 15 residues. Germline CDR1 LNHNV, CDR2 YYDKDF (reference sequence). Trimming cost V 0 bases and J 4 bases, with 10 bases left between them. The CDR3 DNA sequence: TGTGCCACCAGCAGAGAGTCCGCTTCGTACAATGAGCAGTTCTTC. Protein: CATSRESASYNEQFF.

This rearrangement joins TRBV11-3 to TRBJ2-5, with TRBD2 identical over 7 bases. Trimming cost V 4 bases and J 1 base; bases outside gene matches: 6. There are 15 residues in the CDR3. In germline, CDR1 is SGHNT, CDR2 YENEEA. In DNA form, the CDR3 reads TGTGCCAGCAGCTCCGTGTCGGGAGGCCAAGAGACCCAGTACTTC. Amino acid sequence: CASSSVSGGQETQYF. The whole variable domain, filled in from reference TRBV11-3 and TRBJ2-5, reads EAGVVQSPRYKIIEKKQPVAFWCNPISGHNTLYWYLQNLGQGPELLIRYENEEAVDDSQLPKDRFSAERLKGVDSTLKIQPAELGDSAVYLCASSSVSGGQETQYFGPGTRLLVL.

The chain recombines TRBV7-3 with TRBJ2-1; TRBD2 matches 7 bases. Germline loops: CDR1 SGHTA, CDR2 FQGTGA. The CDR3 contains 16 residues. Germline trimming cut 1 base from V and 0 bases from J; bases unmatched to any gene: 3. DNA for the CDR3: TGTGCCAGCAGCTTAAATGGCGGGAGCTCCTACAATGAGCAGTTCTTC. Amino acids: CASSLNGGSSYNEQFF.

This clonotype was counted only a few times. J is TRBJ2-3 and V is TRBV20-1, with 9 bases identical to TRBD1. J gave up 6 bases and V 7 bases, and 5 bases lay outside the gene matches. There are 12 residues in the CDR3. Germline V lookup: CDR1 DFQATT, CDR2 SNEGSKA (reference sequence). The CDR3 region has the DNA TGCAGTGTCCCGGGACAGGGTGATACGCAGTATTTT. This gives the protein CSVPGQGDTQYF.

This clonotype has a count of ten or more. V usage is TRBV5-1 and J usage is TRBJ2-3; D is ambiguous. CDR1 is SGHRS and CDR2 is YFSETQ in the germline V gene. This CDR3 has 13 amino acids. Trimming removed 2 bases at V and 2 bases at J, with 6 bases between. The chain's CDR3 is CASSLRNTDTQYF. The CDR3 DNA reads TGCGCCAGCAGCTTAAGGAACACAGATACGCAGTATTTT.

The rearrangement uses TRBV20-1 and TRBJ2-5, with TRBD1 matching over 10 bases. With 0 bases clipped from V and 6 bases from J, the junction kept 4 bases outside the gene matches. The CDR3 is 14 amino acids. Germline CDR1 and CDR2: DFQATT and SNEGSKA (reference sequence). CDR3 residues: CSARETGGSKTQYF. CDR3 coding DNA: TGCAGTGCTAGAGAGACAGGGGGCTCGAAGACCCAGTACTTC.

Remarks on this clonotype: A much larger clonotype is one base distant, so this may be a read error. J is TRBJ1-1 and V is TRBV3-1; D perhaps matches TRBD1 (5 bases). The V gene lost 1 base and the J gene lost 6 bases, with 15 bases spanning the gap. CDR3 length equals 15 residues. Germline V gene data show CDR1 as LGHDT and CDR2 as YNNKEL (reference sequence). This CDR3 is CASSQAGNRGAEAFF. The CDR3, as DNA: TGTGCCAGCAGCCAAGCAGGGAATAGGGGCGCTGAAGCTTTCTTT.

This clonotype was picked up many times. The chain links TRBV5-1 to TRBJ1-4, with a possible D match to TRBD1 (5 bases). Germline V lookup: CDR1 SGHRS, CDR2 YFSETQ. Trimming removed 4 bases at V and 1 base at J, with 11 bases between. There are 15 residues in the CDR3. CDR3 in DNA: TGCGCCAGCAGCCGTCAGACAGTAACTAATGAAAAACTGTTTTTT. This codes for CASSRQTVTNEKLFF.

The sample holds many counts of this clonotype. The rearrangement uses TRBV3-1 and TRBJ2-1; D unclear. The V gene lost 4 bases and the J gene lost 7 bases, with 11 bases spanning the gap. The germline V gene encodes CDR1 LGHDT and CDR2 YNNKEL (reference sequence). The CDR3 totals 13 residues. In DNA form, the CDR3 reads TGTGCCAGCAGCCGTAGGTCAGTAAATGAGCAGTTCTTC. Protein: CASSRRSVNEQFF.